These T cell receptor beta chains were read from a single sample in a study of blood T cell repertoires in COVID-19. TCRdb's table, derived via immunoSEQ multiplex PCR, lists solely in-frame clones and lacks some. The sample has some 150,000 clones, about four fifths seen once. The specimen sequenced was peripheral blood. These receptors were obtained from a woman aged 70-85 years with COVID-19, enrolled during active disease. The CDR3 runs from the conserved cysteine through the conserved F or W. The D gene is left open where the match is weak. Some rows have no size entry. The others give once, few or many, or a class for an expanded clone.

j_call clone_size d_call v_call cdr3_nt cdr3_aa
TRBJ1-2 few TRBD1 TRBV19 TGTGCCAGTAGTATCGGGGCAGGGGGAGCTTCTAACTATGGCTACACCTTC CASSIGAGGASNYGYTF
TRBJ2-1 - TRBD2 TRBV3-1/TRBV3-2 TGTGCCAGCAGCCTCTCCTCGGGACTAGCGGGGGGGCCTGGTAGGTACAATGAGCAGTTCTTC CASSLSSGLAGGPGRYNEQFF
TRBJ1-4 - - TRBV28 TGTGCCAGCAGATTATTGGGGCGGGGGGCGGAATCTAATGAAAAACTGTTTTTT CASRLLGRGAESNEKLFF
TRBJ1-2 - TRBD1 TRBV19 TGTGCCAGTAGTCGTAGGACAGGGGATCATGTCTATGGCTACACCTTC CASSRRTGDHVYGYTF
TRBJ2-1 - TRBD1 TRBV7-3 TGTGCCAGCAGCTTAAATCCCGGGACAGGGGGCTTGGAGTTCTTC CASSLNPGTGGLEFF
TRBJ1-5 - TRBD1 TRBV2 TGTGCCAGCAGTTGGGGACAGGGGGCTTTCAATCAGCCCCAGCATTTT CASSWGQGAFNQPQHF
TRBJ1-5 few - TRBV18 TGTGCCAGCTCACCAGCACCCAGGGAAAATCAGCCCCAGCATTTT CASSPAPRENQPQHF
TRBJ2-7 - TRBD1 TRBV6-1 TGTGCCAGCAGTGAAGCGAGAGGGGGTGGGACAGACTACGAGCAGTACTTC CASSEARGGGTDYEQYF
TRBJ1-1 - - TRBV10-3 TGTGCCATCAGGGACACAGACACTGAAGCTTTCTTT CAIRDTDTEAFF
TRBJ1-6 - TRBD1 TRBV2 TGTGCCAGCACCGGACAGGGGTCGCATAATTCACCCCTCCACTTT CASTGQGSHNSPLHF
TRBJ1-2 - - TRBV7-2 TGTGCCAGCAGCTTAGCAAGTGACAGCTGGAATAAGGGCTACACCTTC CASSLASDSWNKGYTF
TRBJ2-2 - TRBD2 TRBV20-1 TGCAGTGCCAGTAGCGGGGGGGCGAACGGGGAGCTGTTTTTT CSASSGGANGELFF
TRBJ1-1 - TRBD1 TRBV5-1 TGCGCCAGCAGCAAGGGGACAGGGGGTACTGAAGCTTTCTTT CASSKGTGGTEAFF
TRBJ2-2 - TRBD1 TRBV19 TGTGCCAGTAGTGGCGACAGGGGCAAGAACACCGGGGAGCTGTTTTTT CASSGDRGKNTGELFF
TRBJ1-5 - TRBD1 TRBV6-2/TRBV6-3 TGTGCCAGCAGTTATTCGGGACAGGGAAATCAGCCCCAGCATTTT CASSYSGQGNQPQHF
TRBJ1-1 few - TRBV2 TGTGCCAGCAGGGGGACTGAAACTGAAGCTTTCTTT CASRGTETEAFF
TRBJ2-5 - - TRBV11-2 TGTGCCAGCAGCTTAAGGGGGACCTATCAAGAGACCCAGTACTTC CASSLRGTYQETQYF
TRBJ2-7 - - TRBV7-2 TGTGCCAGCAGCTTAGTGGGCAGGTGGGCCTACGAGCAGTACTTC CASSLVGRWAYEQYF
TRBJ2-3 once TRBD2 TRBV9 TGTGCCAGCAGCGTTCGTGAGCGGGGCGGCACAGATACGCAGTATTTT CASSVRERGGTDTQYF
TRBJ1-2 - TRBD1 TRBV7-8 TGTGCCAGCAGCTGGGACAGGGTCGACTATGGCTACACCTTC CASSWDRVDYGYTF
TRBJ1-2 - - TRBV2 TGTGCCAGCAGTGAAGGGGGCGGCCCTAACTATGGCTACACCTTC CASSEGGGPNYGYTF
TRBJ1-1 - - TRBV6-5 TGTGCCAGCACCCTACAGGGGAACACTGAAGCTTTCTTT CASTLQGNTEAFF
TRBJ2-6 - TRBD2 TRBV5-1 TGCGCCAGCAGCCGAGGGACTAGCGCTGGGGCCAACGTCCTGACTTTC CASSRGTSAGANVLTF
TRBJ1-1 - - TRBV5-1 TGCGCCAGCAGCTTTGGGGGGGCCGACACTGAAGCTTTCTTT CASSFGGADTEAFF